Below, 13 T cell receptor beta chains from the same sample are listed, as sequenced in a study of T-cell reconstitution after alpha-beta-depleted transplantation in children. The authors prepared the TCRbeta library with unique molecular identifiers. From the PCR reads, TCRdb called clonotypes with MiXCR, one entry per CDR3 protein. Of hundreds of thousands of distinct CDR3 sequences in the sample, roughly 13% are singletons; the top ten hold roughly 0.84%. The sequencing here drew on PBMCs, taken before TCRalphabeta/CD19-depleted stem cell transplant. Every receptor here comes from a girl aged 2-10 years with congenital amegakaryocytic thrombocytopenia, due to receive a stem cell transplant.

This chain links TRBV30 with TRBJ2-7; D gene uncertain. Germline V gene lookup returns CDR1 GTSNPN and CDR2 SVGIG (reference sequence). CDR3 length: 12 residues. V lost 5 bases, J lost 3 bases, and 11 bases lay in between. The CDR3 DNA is TGTGCCTGGGGACGCGGAGTCTACGAGCAGTACTTC. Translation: CAWGRGVYEQYF.

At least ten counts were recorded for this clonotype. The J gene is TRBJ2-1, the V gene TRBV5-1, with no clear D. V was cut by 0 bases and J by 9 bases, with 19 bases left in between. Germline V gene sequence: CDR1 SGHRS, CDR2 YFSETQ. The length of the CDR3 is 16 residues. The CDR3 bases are TGCGCCAGCAGCTTGGTGGCGGTTCCTAGAGGCGGTGAGCAGTTCTTC. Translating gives CASSLVAVPRGGEQFF.

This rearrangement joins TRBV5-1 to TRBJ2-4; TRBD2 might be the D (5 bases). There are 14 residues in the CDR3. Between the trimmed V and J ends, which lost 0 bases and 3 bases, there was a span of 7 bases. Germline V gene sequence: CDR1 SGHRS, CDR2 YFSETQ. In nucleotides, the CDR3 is TGCGCCAGCAGCTTGGGTACTAGCAAAAACATTCAGTACTTC. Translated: CASSLGTSKNIQYF.

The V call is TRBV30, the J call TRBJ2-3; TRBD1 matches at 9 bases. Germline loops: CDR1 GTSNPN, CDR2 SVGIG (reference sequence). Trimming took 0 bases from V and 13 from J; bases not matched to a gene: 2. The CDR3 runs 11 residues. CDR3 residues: CAWSVGDREYF. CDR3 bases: TGTGCCTGGAGTGTAGGGGACAGGGAGTATTTT.

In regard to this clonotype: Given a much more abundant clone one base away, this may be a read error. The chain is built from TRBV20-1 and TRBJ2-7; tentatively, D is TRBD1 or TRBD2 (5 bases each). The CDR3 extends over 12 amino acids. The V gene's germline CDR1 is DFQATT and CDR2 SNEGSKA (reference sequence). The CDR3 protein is CSAGDGSYEQHF. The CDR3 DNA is TGCAGTGCTGGGGACGGTTCCTACGAGCAGCACTTC.

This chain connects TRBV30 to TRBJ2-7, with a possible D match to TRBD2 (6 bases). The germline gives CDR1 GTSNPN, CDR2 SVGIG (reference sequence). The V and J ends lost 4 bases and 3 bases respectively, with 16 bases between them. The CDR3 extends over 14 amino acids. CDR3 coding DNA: TGTGCCTGGACCCCGCGGCTAGCGAGCTACGAGCAGTACTTC. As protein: CAWTPRLASYEQYF.

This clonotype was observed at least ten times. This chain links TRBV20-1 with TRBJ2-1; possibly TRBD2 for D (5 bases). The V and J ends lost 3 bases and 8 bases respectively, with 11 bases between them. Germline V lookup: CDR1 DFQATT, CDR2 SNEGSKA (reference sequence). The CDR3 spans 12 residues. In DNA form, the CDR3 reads TGCAGTGCTAGCCCGGACGGGGATGAGCAGTTCTTC. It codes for CSASPDGDEQFF.

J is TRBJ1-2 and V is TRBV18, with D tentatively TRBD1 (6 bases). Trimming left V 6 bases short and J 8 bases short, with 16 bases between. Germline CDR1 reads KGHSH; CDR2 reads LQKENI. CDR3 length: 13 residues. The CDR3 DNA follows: TGTGCCAGCTCGGTTAACAGGGTAGGCGGCTACACCTTC. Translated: CASSVNRVGGYTF. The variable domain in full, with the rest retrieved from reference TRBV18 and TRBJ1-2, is NAGVMQNPRHLVRRRGQEARLRCSPMKGHSHVYWYRQLPEEGLKFMVYLQKENIIDESGMPKERFSAEFPKEGPSILRIQQVVRGDSAAYFCASSVNRVGGYTFGSGTRLTVV.

The CDR3 coding sequence is TGTGCCAGCAGTGAACTAACCCCTTACGAGCAGTACTTC. This sequence encodes CASSELTPYEQYF. The J gene is TRBJ2-7, the V gene TRBV2, with D unclear. The germline V and J ends were trimmed by 2 bases and 4 bases, with 9 bases remaining between them. Germline CDR1 SNHLY, CDR2 FYNNEI. The CDR3 runs to 13 residues.

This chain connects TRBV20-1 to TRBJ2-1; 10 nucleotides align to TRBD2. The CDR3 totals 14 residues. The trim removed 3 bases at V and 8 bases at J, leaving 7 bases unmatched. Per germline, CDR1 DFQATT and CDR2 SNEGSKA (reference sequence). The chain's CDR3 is CSARSPSGSYEQFF. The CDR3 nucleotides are TGCAGTGCTAGGTCCCCTAGCGGGAGCTATGAGCAGTTCTTC.

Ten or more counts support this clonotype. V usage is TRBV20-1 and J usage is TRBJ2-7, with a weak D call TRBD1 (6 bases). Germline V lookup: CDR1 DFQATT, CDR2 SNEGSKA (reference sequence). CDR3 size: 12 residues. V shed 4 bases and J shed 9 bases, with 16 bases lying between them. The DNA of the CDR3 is TGCAGTGCTACCATACAGGGATCTGGGCAGTACTTC. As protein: CSATIQGSGQYF.

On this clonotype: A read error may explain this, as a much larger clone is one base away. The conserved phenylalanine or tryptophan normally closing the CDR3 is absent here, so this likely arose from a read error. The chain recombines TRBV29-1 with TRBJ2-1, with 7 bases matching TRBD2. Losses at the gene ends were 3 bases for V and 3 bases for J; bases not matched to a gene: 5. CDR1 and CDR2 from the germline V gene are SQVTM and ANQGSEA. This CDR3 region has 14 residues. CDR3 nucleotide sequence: TGCAGCGTTGATAGGAGCGGGAACTACAATGAGCAGTTCTAC. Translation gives CSVDRSGNYNEQFY.

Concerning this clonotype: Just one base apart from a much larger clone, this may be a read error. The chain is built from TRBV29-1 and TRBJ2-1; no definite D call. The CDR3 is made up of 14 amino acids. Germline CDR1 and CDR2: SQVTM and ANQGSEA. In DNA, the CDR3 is TGCTGTGCTAGAAAGGCGACAACATACAATGAGCAGTTCTTC. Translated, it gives CCARKATTYNEQFF.